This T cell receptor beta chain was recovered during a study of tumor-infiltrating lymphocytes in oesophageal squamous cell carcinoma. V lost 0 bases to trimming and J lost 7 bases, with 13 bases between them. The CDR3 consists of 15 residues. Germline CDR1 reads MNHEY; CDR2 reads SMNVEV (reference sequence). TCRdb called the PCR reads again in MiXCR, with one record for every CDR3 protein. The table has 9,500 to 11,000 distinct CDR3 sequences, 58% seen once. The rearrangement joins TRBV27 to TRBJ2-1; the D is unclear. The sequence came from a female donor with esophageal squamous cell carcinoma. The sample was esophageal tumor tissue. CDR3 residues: CASSLSAFGVNEQFF. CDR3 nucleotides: TGTGCCAGCAGTTTATCAGCTTTTGGTGTGAATGAGCAGTTCTTC.